This paragraph covers one T cell receptor (beta chain) sequence. The antigen this receptor binds is unknown. No base quality information exists; no much larger clone differs at one position. Taken with the paper, the label for time point translates to: about 28 days (+/-7) after the second vaccine dose. AZD1222 recipients with second doses at about 4 weeks or about 12 weeks were pooled, because spike-specific TCR depth and breadth did not differ between schedules. Vaccinee samples came from UK trials COV001 and COV002, including a single-blind randomized controlled phase 2/3 trial of AZD1222 (ChAdOx1 nCoV-19) in healthy adults. Trial participant PBMC samples were collected at day 0 and day 28 after the second dose for TCRbeta chain sequencing. After removal of 4 bases from V and 8 bases from J, the junction retains 7 bases not matched to a gene. CDR3 length: 14 amino acids, cysteine to phenylalanine. Just CDR3 DNA is preserved here, 42 bases in frame from base 1. Reading the germline V gene (reference sequence) gives CDR1 LNHDA and CDR2 SQIVND.

The data are from a study of T cell responses to AZD1222 COVID-19 vaccine (dated by TCRdb to the early 2020s). Background on the whole study: TCR sequencing was performed for 233 trial participants, of whom some 200 were given two doses of AZD1222 and approximately 26 were given two doses of MenACWY control vaccine. Enrollment into the trials was organized by age into subgroups of 18-55, 56-69 and 70-plus years, and those subgroups contained approximately 160, 26 and 62 TCR-sequenced participants, respectively.

The CDR3 regions of human TCRbeta chains were subjected to immunosequencing. As for how the authors treated the data: TCRs in the repertoires were compared against a reference library of SARS-CoV-2-specific TCRs that had been generated with the MIRA antigen-specificity platform. Breadth was defined as the fraction of unique TCRs that were SARS-CoV-2-associated. Depth was defined as the fraction of total T cells that were SARS-CoV-2-associated. Using the MIRA data, each spike-specific TCR was mapped to the spike region that the TCR reacts to and placed in a CD4 or CD8 class. Log10-transformed breadth and depth values were compared by one-way ANOVA with Sidak's multiple comparisons tests. TCRdb took over this immuneACCESS table, retaining in-frame rearrangements with V and J assigned. Such tables are incomplete; in checked studies, under half of the missing clones stem from an unresolved V gene, and the remainder is unexplained. V and J calls and clone size are those listed in that table; D and trimming were worked out from the DNA. The sample data list over 130,000 clones, and roughly 91% of these were observed just once. The top ten clonotypes cover about 3.4% of the sample.

Findings and caveats that apply to the study as a whole: No day 14 peak-response samples were available, so repertoires were characterized only after the peak T cell response. Spike-specific TCR breadth and depth rose significantly after two AZD1222 doses compared with day 0 and with MenACWY recipients. Participants were mostly white British, with more females than males. The authors suggested clonal diversity may have been underestimated. The whole spike protein was spanned by vaccine-associated CD4 TCRs, and dominant responses were seen in regions 160-218 and 743-854. The 56-69-year group was small, and its depth increase did not reach significance, likely because of low power. Conclusions about previously exposed vaccinees were limited because only a handful of AZD1222 recipients were SARS-CoV-2 seropositive at baseline. Reportedly, almost half of the unique spike-specific TCRs recognized epitopes lying outside the regions that are mutated in the B.1.351 and B.1.1.7 variants.

The sequence came from an adult who received the AZD1222 COVID-19 vaccine. This specimen consisted of peripheral blood, obtained 28 days after the second AZD1222 dose. In this chain, TRBV19 is recombined with TRBJ2-1, with TRBD1 matching 8 junction bases. CDR3 protein: CASSTDRGAYEQFF. At the DNA level, the sequence is TGTGCCAGTAGTACTGACAGGGGTGCTTATGAGCAGTTCTTC.